This is a list of T cell receptor beta chains from one sample in a study of T cell responses to AZD1222 COVID-19 vaccine. Measured with immunoSEQ multiplex PCR; TCRdb has only the in-frame clones, and not every one. The sample includes more than 85,000 clones, roughly 92% of them seen just once. The input for sequencing was peripheral blood, taken 28 days after the second AZD1222 dose. The receptors were sampled from an adult who received the AZD1222 COVID-19 vaccine. CDR3s include the opening cysteine and the closing phenylalanine or tryptophan. The D gene is left open where the match is weak. Clone size is shown for a subset of rows, as once, few, many or a class of expanded clone.

abundance | j_gene | d_gene | v_gene | CDR3nt | CDR3aa
few | TRBJ1-6 | . | TRBV7-9 | TGTGCCAGCAGCTTTGGGGTGACCTATAATTCACCCCTCCACTTT | CASSFGVTYNSPLHF
once | TRBJ1-3 | . | TRBV3-1/TRBV3-2 | TGTGCCAGCAGGAGAACAGGGACTGGAAACACCATATATTTT | CASRRTGTGNTIYF
. | TRBJ1-4 | . | TRBV21-1 | TGTGCCAGCAGCAAAAGCCGGATGTTAACTAATGAAAAACTGTTTTTT | CASSKSRMLTNEKLFF
. | TRBJ1-6 | . | TRBV9 | TGTGCCAGCAGCGGATCCGGGACTAGCTATTCACCCCTCCACTTT | CASSGSGTSYSPLHF
. | TRBJ2-2 | . | TRBV27 | TGTGCCAGCAGTTTATCACAGGCTAACACCGGGGAGCTGTTTTTT | CASSLSQANTGELFF
. | TRBJ2-5 | . | TRBV19 | TGTGCCAGTACCCCTGGGCCGCGGGAGACCCAGTACTTC | CASTPGPRETQYF
. | TRBJ2-1 | TRBD2 | TRBV4-3 | TGCGCCAGCAGCCAAGATCCTCTGGGGGGGATGTACAATGAGCAGTTCTTC | CASSQDPLGGMYNEQFF
. | TRBJ1-1 | . | TRBV7-6 | TGTGCCAGCAGCTTAGTTGGAACCCGGGGCACTGAAGCTTTCTTT | CASSLVGTRGTEAFF
. | TRBJ1-5 | TRBD1 | TRBV6-5 | TGTGCCAGCAGGGGGACAGGGGGACAGCCCCAGCATTTT | CASRGTGGQPQHF
. | TRBJ1-1 | . | TRBV11-2 | TGTGCCAACACCGAGGTGGGGAAGAACACTGAAGCTTTCTTT | CANTEVGKNTEAFF
. | TRBJ2-1 | TRBD2 | TRBV19 | TGTGCCAGTAGTATAGGCGGGGGGAATGAGCAGTTCTTC | CASSIGGGNEQFF
few | TRBJ1-5 | . | TRBV13 | TGTGCCAGCAGCTTGTCGGGACTTGAGCCCCAGCATTTT | CASSLSGLEPQHF
. | TRBJ1-5 | TRBD1 | TRBV2 | TGTGCCAGCACTTACAGGGGAATTGAGCCCCAGCATTTT | CASTYRGIEPQHF
. | TRBJ2-7 | TRBD1 | TRBV5-6 | TGTGCCAGCAGCTTGTCGGGACAGAGTGCTTTC | CASSLSGQSAF
. | TRBJ2-2 | . | TRBV4-3 | TGCGCCAGCAGCCAAGCGCTCGGACAGAACACCGGGGAGCTGTTTTTT | CASSQALGQNTGELFF
. | TRBJ1-1 | . | TRBV3-1/TRBV3-2 | TGTGCCAGCAGCCAACGACCACAGGGCGGGACTGAAGCTTTCTTT | CASSQRPQGGTEAFF
. | TRBJ1-5 | . | TRBV6-5 | TGTGCCAGCGGGGGGTCGGGGCAAAATCAGCCCCAGCATTTT | CASGGSGQNQPQHF
. | TRBJ2-5 | . | TRBV12-5 | TGTGCTAGTGGCCCAGCGGACCGAGAGACCCAGTACTTC | CASGPADRETQYF
. | TRBJ1-1 | . | TRBV2 | TGTGCCAGCTCAAGATTGACAGTCACTGAAGCTTTCTTT | CASSRLTVTEAFF
. | TRBJ1-2 | . | TRBV19 | TGTGCCAGTAGTAGCCAAATCTATGGCTACACCTTC | CASSSQIYGYTF
. | TRBJ1-1 | . | TRBV9 | TGTGCCAGCAGCGCCAGGACAGTGAACACTGAAGCTTTCTTT | CASSARTVNTEAFF
. | TRBJ2-5 | . | TRBV30 | TGTGCCTGGAAACGGACCGCGGATACCCAGTACTTC | CAWKRTADTQYF
. | TRBJ1-3 | . | TRBV7-9 | TGTGCCAGCAGCCTGGGGTCGGGGGACACCATATATTTT | CASSLGSGDTIYF
. | TRBJ2-1 | TRBD2 | TRBV20-1 | TGCAGTGCTAGTGGTGCACTAGCGGGGGGATACAATGAGCAGTTCTTC | CSASGALAGGYNEQFF
. | TRBJ2-1 | . | TRBV21-1 | TGTGCCAGCAGCAAGGGTCCAGCGAACAATGAGCAGTTCTTC | CASSKGPANNEQFF
. | TRBJ2-1 | TRBD1 | TRBV7-2 | TGTGCCAGCAGCTTTGGGACAGGGGGCGGGAATGAGCAGTTCTTC | CASSFGTGGGNEQFF
. | TRBJ1-5 | TRBD1 | TRBV24-1 | TGTGCCACCAGTGATCCTACACAGGGGGGTCATCAGCCCCAGCATTTT | CATSDPTQGGHQPQHF
. | TRBJ1-3 | . | TRBV28 | TGTGCCAGCAGCCGGGGGGGGCTCATCTCTGGAAACACCATATATTTT | CASSRGGLISGNTIYF
. | TRBJ2-3 | . | TRBV11-3 | TGTGCCAGCAGCTTACACATTGGAGGGGCATCAGATACGCAGTATTTT | CASSLHIGGASDTQYF
. | TRBJ2-1 | . | TRBV7-9 | TGTGCCAGCAGCCCCGATAGTCGGGACCGACAGTTCTTC | CASSPDSRDRQFF
. | TRBJ2-3 | TRBD1 | TRBV19 | TGTGCCAGTAGTATAGCCCGGGACAGGGGGTCAGATACGCAGTATTTT | CASSIARDRGSDTQYF
. | TRBJ2-7 | . | TRBV24-1 | TGTGCCACCAGCGGGGAGGGGGCGGGCGAGCAGTACTTC | CATSGEGAGEQYF
. | TRBJ2-4 | TRBD1 | TRBV7-2 | TGTGCCAGCAGCTTAGCGTGGGGGACAGGGAAGTACTTC | CASSLAWGTGKYF
. | TRBJ2-5 | . | TRBV6-5 | TGTGCCAGCAGCAGGGGTGGAGAGACCCAGTACTTC | CASSRGGETQYF
. | TRBJ2-1 | . | TRBV27 | TGTGCCAGCAGTTTTGGGGCAGGTCCCTACAATGAGCAGTTCTTC | CASSFGAGPYNEQFF
. | TRBJ1-1 | . | TRBV4-3 | TGCGCCAGCAGCCAAGATTACAGGAACACTGAAGCTTTCTTT | CASSQDYRNTEAFF
. | TRBJ2-1 | . | TRBV20-1 | TGCAGTGCTTCCGGTGGGAATGAGCAGTTCTTC | CSASGGNEQFF
. | TRBJ1-1 | . | TRBV27 | TGTGCCAGCAGTTTACTAGGGGCAGGGTTGGGGGCTGAAGCTTTCTTT | CASSLLGAGLGAEAFF
once | TRBJ1-5 | . | TRBV11-1 | TGTGCCAGCAGCTTACAGGTCGGTCAGCCCCAGCATTTT | CASSLQVGQPQHF
once | TRBJ1-3 | TRBD1 | TRBV30 | TGTGCCTTCGACAGGGGAAGGATCTCTGGAAACACCATATATTTT | CAFDRGRISGNTIYF
. | TRBJ1-2 | . | TRBV28 | TGTGCCAGCAGACAAAACGGGCCGTTCTATGGCTACACCTTC | CASRQNGPFYGYTF
. | TRBJ1-6 | . | TRBV5-1 | TGCGCCAGCAGCAGGGATAATTCACCCCTCCACTTT | CASSRDNSPLHF
. | TRBJ1-4 | . | TRBV4-3 | TGCGCCAGCAGCCAAAGTTGGGAGTATAATGAAAAACTGTTTTTT | CASSQSWEYNEKLFF
. | TRBJ1-3 | . | TRBV7-3 | TGTGCCAGCAGCAGGCAGGGTACCGGAAACACCATATATTTT | CASSRQGTGNTIYF
. | TRBJ2-1 | TRBD2 | TRBV9 | TGTGCCAGCAGCGTAGGGGTTAGCGGGGGGGGCGAGTCACTGTTCTTC | CASSVGVSGGGESLFF
. | TRBJ1-5 | . | TRBV18 | TGTGCCAGCTCATCGGACAGAAATCAGCCCCAGCATTTT | CASSSDRNQPQHF
. | TRBJ2-7 | . | TRBV5-6 | TGTGCCAGCAGCTTGGTCGACGAGCAGTACTTC | CASSLVDEQYF
. | TRBJ2-2 | TRBD1 | TRBV19 | TGTGCGGCCCCACGCAGGGACAGTGTGAACACCGGGGAGCTGTTTTTT | CAAPRRDSVNTGELFF
. | TRBJ1-1 | . | TRBV5-5 | TGTGCCAGCACCGAAGACAGGTCAGAAGCTTTCTTT | CASTEDRSEAFF
. | TRBJ2-1 | . | TRBV18 | TGTGCCAGCTCACCATCCCTCTACAATGAGCAGTTCTTC | CASSPSLYNEQFF
. | TRBJ2-3 | TRBD1 | TRBV7-2 | TGTGCCAGCAGCTTAGCGGGACAGGGGGCAGATACGCAGTATTTT | CASSLAGQGADTQYF